Below are 30 T cell receptor beta chains sequenced from a single sample in a study of T cell changes during pregnancy in multiple sclerosis. Using immunoSEQ multiplex PCR, the repertoire was profiled, and TCRdb retains in-frame clones only, with some absent. Here the sample spans about 83,000 clones, 90% to 95% being singletons. Source: PBMCs, taken in the first trimester of pregnancy. These receptors were obtained from a female donor in good health, serving as a control in a pregnancy study. Some clones in this sample may be carry-over from other donors' samples.

The V gene is TRBV27, the J gene TRBJ2-3; D might be TRBD2 (7 bases). In germline, CDR1 is MNHEY, CDR2 SMNVEV (reference sequence). Trimming shortened V by 3 bases and J by 6 bases, and 16 bases separated the two germline ends. The CDR3 extends over 15 amino acids. CDR3 region: CASSFWEGDDDTQYF. In nucleotides, the CDR3 is TGTGCCAGCAGTTTCTGGGAGGGGGATGACGATACGCAGTATTTT.

The genes are TRBV28 and TRBJ1-1; 7 bases map to TRBD1. Germline V gene sequence: CDR1 MDHEN, CDR2 SYDVKM. The V gene end was trimmed by 6 bases and the J gene end by 4 bases; junction bases not matched to a gene: 5. The CDR3 runs 13 residues. CDR3 sequence (DNA): TGTGCCAGCAGGCAAACAGGGGTCACTGAAGCTTTCTTT. It translates to CASRQTGVTEAFF.

The chain joins TRBV9 to TRBJ2-7; 8 bases are a match to TRBD2. V lost 2 bases, J lost 0 bases, and 4 bases stayed unmatched. The CDR3 spans 15 residues. CDR1 SGDLS and CDR2 YYNGEE come from the germline V gene. This chain's CDR3 is CASSVTGGYSYEQYF. The CDR3 nucleotides read TGTGCCAGCAGCGTCACGGGAGGGTACTCCTACGAGCAGTACTTC.

The count of this clone is one. The chain uses TRBV27 and TRBJ2-2; D unresolved. Trimming pared 4 bases from V and 6 bases from J, leaving 9 bases between. CDR3 length: 13 residues. Looked up from germline, CDR1 is MNHEY and CDR2 is SMNVEV (reference sequence). The CDR3 sequence is CASSSSPSGELFF. The CDR3 DNA is TGTGCCAGCAGTTCCTCCCCTTCCGGGGAGCTGTTTTTT.

The V call is TRBV9, the J call TRBJ2-2, with 14 bases matching TRBD2. CDR3 size: 16 residues. V lost 4 bases and J lost 7; bases outside the gene matches: 6. Germline V gene data show CDR1 as SGDLS and CDR2 as YYNGEE. Here the CDR3 reads CASSPRLAGGNGELFF. The DNA for the CDR3 is TGTGCCAGCAGCCCAAGACTAGCGGGGGGGAACGGGGAGCTGTTTTTT.

V gene TRBV7-3 combines with J gene TRBJ2-3; 9 nucleotides match TRBD1. Trimming took 6 bases from V and 6 from J; bases not matched to a gene: 4. Germline V CDR1 and CDR2: SGHTA, FQGTGA. The CDR3 is 13 amino acids. DNA for the CDR3: TGTGCCAGCAGTAAGGGGACAGGGGATACGCAGTATTTT. Protein sequence: CASSKGTGDTQYF.

The chain combines TRBV6-6 with TRBJ2-2, with D unclear. V lost 6 bases, J lost 1 base, and 3 bases lay in between. The CDR3 has 12 residues. CDR1 MNHNY and CDR2 SVGAGI come from the germline V gene (reference sequence). The CDR3 sequence: CASSRNTGELFF. CDR3 DNA: TGTGCCAGCAGCAGGAACACCGGGGAGCTGTTTTTT.

This chain's CDR3 is CASSETGANYGYTF. The CDR3 region has the DNA TGTGCCAGCAGTGAGACAGGGGCTAACTATGGCTACACCTTC. The chain carries TRBV28 and TRBJ1-2; 8 bases map to TRBD1. Germline CDR1 MDHEN, CDR2 SYDVKM. The CDR3 has 14 residues. Unmatched junction bases numbered 2, after V lost 5 bases and J lost 0 bases.

CDR3 nucleotide sequence: TGTGCCAGCAGTTTAACCGGACAGGGTCGGCTGGAGCAGTACTTC. Translation gives CASSLTGQGRLEQYF. V usage is TRBV28 and J usage is TRBJ2-7, with 8 bases aligning to TRBD1. The CDR3 consists of 15 residues. Germline V gene sequence: CDR1 MDHEN, CDR2 SYDVKM. The V segment lost 2 bases and the J segment 7 bases; nucleotides outside the gene matches: 10.

CDR3 loop: CASSPASGRNTEAFF. DNA of the CDR3: TGTGCCAGCAGTCCCGCAAGTGGGCGGAACACTGAAGCTTTCTTT. The J gene is TRBJ1-1, the V gene TRBV28; D is unresolved. The CDR3 contains 15 residues. Deletions cut 5 bases from V and 1 base from J, with 14 bases between. CDR1 and CDR2 from the germline V gene are MDHEN and SYDVKM.

DNA for the CDR3: TGCGCCAGCAGCTTGGAGGGGGATGAGCAGTTCTTC. This codes for CASSLEGDEQFF. V is TRBV5-1 and J is TRBJ2-1, with a possible D match to TRBD1 (6 bases). Trimming removed 0 bases at V and 8 bases at J, with 6 bases between. CDR1 and CDR2 from the germline V gene are SGHRS and YFSETQ. The CDR3 sequence is 12 residues long.

The chain uses TRBV10-3 and TRBJ2-1; D is unresolved. Trimming removed 1 base from V and 5 bases from J, with 6 bases in between. The CDR3 has 13 amino acids. Looked up from germline, CDR1 is ENHRY and CDR2 is SYGVKD. The CDR3 loop reads CAISELPDNEQFF. Here the CDR3 DNA reads TGTGCCATCAGTGAGTTGCCAGACAATGAGCAGTTCTTC.

The rearrangement joins TRBV5-1 to TRBJ1-1; 8 bases align to TRBD1. V was clipped by 0 bases and J by 1 base; unmatched bases: 5. CDR1 and CDR2 (germline): SGHRS, YFSETQ. There are 16 residues in the CDR3. CDR3 sequence (DNA): TGCGCCAGCAGCTTGGCCGGGGGGACAGGGAACACTGAAGCTTTCTTT. It codes for CASSLAGGTGNTEAFF.

The chain joins TRBV19 to TRBJ1-6; maybe TRBD1 (6 bases). The V and J ends lost 5 bases and 1 base respectively, with 15 bases between them. The germline V gene encodes CDR1 LNHDA and CDR2 SQIVND (reference sequence). The CDR3 extends over 17 amino acids. In DNA form, the CDR3 reads TGTGCCAGTAGTCCTCAGGGGTCCGATTCCTATAATTCACCCCTCCACTTT. The encoded protein is CASSPQGSDSYNSPLHF.

V gene TRBV7-9 combines with J gene TRBJ2-7; tentative D call: TRBD1 (6 bases). The CDR3 is 13 residues long. Germline CDR1 reads SEHNR; CDR2 reads FQNEAQ (reference sequence). V was cut by 5 bases and J by 6 bases, with 14 bases left in between. CDR3 sequence (DNA): TGTGCCAGCAGCCCCGGGACAACGGGCGAGCAGTACTTC. The encoded protein is CASSPGTTGEQYF.

The rearrangement links TRBV19 to TRBJ2-1; the D gene is possibly TRBD2 (6 bases). The V end was cut by 3 bases, the J end by 9 bases, with 6 bases between. The CDR3 has 11 amino acids. Per germline, CDR1 LNHDA and CDR2 SQIVND (reference sequence). The CDR3 loop reads CASSIGGEQFF. CDR3 coding DNA: TGTGCCAGTAGTATCGGGGGTGAGCAGTTCTTC.

This clone was seen just once. This sequence joins TRBV6-5 and TRBJ1-2; no clear D gene. The ends were cut back, 2 bases at V and 8 bases at J, with 12 bases in the middle. The germline gives CDR1 MNHEY, CDR2 SVGAGI. The CDR3 has 13 amino acids. CDR3 bases: TGTGCCAGCAGTTACCTCAAGACAAGCGGCTACACCTTC. This sequence encodes CASSYLKTSGYTF.

CDR3 residues: CAPSRWYEQYF. The CDR3 DNA follows: TGCGCCCCGTCTAGATGGTACGAGCAGTACTTC. The rearrangement uses TRBV23-1 and TRBJ2-7; D unresolved. TRBV23-1 counts as an open reading frame of uncertain function. The CDR3 has 11 residues. V was clipped by 11 bases and J by 4 bases, with 12 bases between them.

V usage is TRBV9 and J usage is TRBJ2-3; maybe TRBD2 (7 bases). Trimming cost V 3 bases and J 2 bases, with 10 bases left between them. The CDR3 loop spans 14 amino acids. CDR1 is SGDLS and CDR2 is YYNGEE in the germline V gene. The CDR3, as DNA: TGTGCCAGCAGCGCCGCGGGGGCCACAGATACGCAGTATTTT. Amino acid sequence: CASSAAGATDTQYF.

The chain is built from TRBV6-4 and TRBJ2-3; the match to TRBD2 covers 9 bases. Germline V lookup: CDR1 MRHNA, CDR2 SNTAGT. Trimming cost V 0 bases and J 4 bases; bases outside gene matches: 2. CDR3 size: 15 residues. The DNA of the CDR3 is TGTGCCAGCAGTGACTCGGCGGGAGGGCCAGATACGCAGTATTTT. It translates to CASSDSAGGPDTQYF.

The V gene is TRBV27, the J gene TRBJ2-5; D remains unclear. In germline, CDR1 is MNHEY, CDR2 SMNVEV (reference sequence). This CDR3 has 15 residues. V shed 6 bases and J shed 4 bases, with 18 bases lying between them. In DNA, the CDR3 is TGTGCCAGCAGACCTTGGCTACAGTTTCGAGAGACCCAGTACTTC. Its translation is CASRPWLQFRETQYF.

V and J are TRBV28 and TRBJ1-2, with D possibly being TRBD1 (5 bases). The CDR3 extends over 13 amino acids. V shed 3 bases and J shed 5 bases, with 10 bases lying between them. The V gene's germline CDR1 is MDHEN and CDR2 SYDVKM. The CDR3 is CASSFGGRYGYTF. The CDR3 DNA is TGTGCCAGCAGTTTCGGGGGTCGGTATGGCTACACCTTC.

This clone was seen just once. The chain uses TRBV7-3 and TRBJ2-2; D gene ambiguous. The CDR3 covers 13 residues. The V gene lost 4 bases and the J gene lost 6 bases, with 9 bases spanning the gap. Germline loops: CDR1 SGHTA, CDR2 FQGTGA. CDR3 in DNA: TGTGCCAGCAGCTCCCTAGTTGCCGGGGAGCTGTTTTTT. Amino acids: CASSSLVAGELFF.

This clone was recorded only once. This chain joins TRBV5-6 and TRBJ2-1, with D unclear. The CDR3 is 12 amino acids. Germline lookup yields CDR1 SGHDT and CDR2 YYEEEE. Trimming stripped 1 base from V and 10 bases from J, with 9 bases between. The CDR3 sequence: CASSLNGLEQFF. The DNA for the CDR3 is TGTGCCAGCAGCTTGAACGGGTTGGAGCAGTTCTTC.

This clone was recorded once. The V and J genes are TRBV6-5 and TRBJ2-3, with D possibly being TRBD2 (6 bases). The V and J ends lost 6 bases and 10 bases respectively, with 14 bases between them. Looked up from germline, CDR1 is MNHEY and CDR2 is SVGAGI. This CDR3 has 12 residues. The CDR3 nucleotides are TGTGCCAGCAGCATAACCTCGGGGGCGCAGTATTTT. Amino acids: CASSITSGAQYF.

The V and J genes are TRBV6-1 and TRBJ1-5; maybe TRBD1 (5 bases). Trimming took 5 bases from V and 1 from J, leaving 9 bases between them. Germline V CDR1 and CDR2: MNHNS, SASEGT. CDR3 length: 14 residues. The CDR3 spells CASSPGGSNQPQHF. CDR3 nucleotides: TGTGCCAGCAGTCCGGGGGGGAGCAATCAGCCCCAGCATTTT.

This clone was observed a handful of times. This chain uses TRBV27 with TRBJ2-3, with D unresolved. The V gene lost 5 bases and the J gene lost 6 bases, with 9 bases spanning the gap. Germline V lookup: CDR1 MNHEY, CDR2 SMNVEV (reference sequence). This CDR3 spans 12 amino acids. The CDR3 DNA follows: TGTGCCAGCAGTCACACGAGGGATACGCAGTATTTT. It codes for CASSHTRDTQYF.

The V call is TRBV5-1, the J call TRBJ1-2; maybe TRBD1 (5 bases). V gave up 0 bases and J gave up 5 bases, with 8 bases separating them. Germline V gene sequence: CDR1 SGHRS, CDR2 YFSETQ. The CDR3 loop spans 13 amino acids. CDR3 sequence (DNA): TGCGCCAGCAGCTTGGCCAGACAGTATGGCTACACCTTC. As protein: CASSLARQYGYTF.

V usage is TRBV7-9 and J usage is TRBJ1-2; 8 nucleotides line up with TRBD1. CDR3 length: 16 amino acids. Germline trimming cut 2 bases from V and 2 bases from J; bases unmatched to any gene: 7. Germline V lookup: CDR1 SEHNR, CDR2 FQNEAQ (reference sequence). CDR3 bases: TGTGCCAGCAGCTTAACCCCCCGGACAGGGAACTATGGCTACACCTTC. It is translated as CASSLTPRTGNYGYTF.

The chain links TRBV7-2 to TRBJ2-3; D gene uncertain. The CDR3 runs 14 residues. Deletions cut 5 bases from V and 0 bases from J, with 9 bases between. Germline-derived CDR1 and CDR2 are SGHTA and FQGNSA. The CDR3 loop reads CASSPGSSTDTQYF. For the CDR3, the DNA is TGTGCCAGCAGCCCCGGTTCTAGCACAGATACGCAGTATTTT.